This TCR beta chain was recorded in a study of CD8 T cells in ankylosing spondylitis. Making use of molecular barcodes, quantitative 5'-RACE generated TCR beta libraries. TCRdb passed the 5' RACE reads through MiXCR, listing each CDR3 protein once. The sample holds about 220,000 distinct CDR3 sequences, about a quarter seen once. The CDR3 sequence is 15 residues long. Germline CDR1 and CDR2: MDHEN and SYDVKM. Trimming removed 8 bases from V and 8 bases from J; junction bases left unmatched: 17. General study findings and limits: Disease-associated clones were reportedly significantly overrepresented in matched ankylosing spondylitis synovial fluid. Several highly homologous variants formed a TCR beta motif that appeared characteristic of ankylosing spondylitis blood. Relatively rare in peripheral blood, disease-linked clones were also CD8+.

This clonotype was observed many times. Its matching antigen is unknown. The specimen was blood, either unsorted or a sorted T cell fraction (not recorded which). The receptor's source is a male donor with ankylosing spondylitis or in good health (not recorded which). The gene calls are TRBV28 and TRBJ1-2; TRBD1 agrees at 7 bases. The CDR3, as DNA: TGTGCCAGCCGTCATATCGACAGGGAAGTAACCGGCTACACCTTC. Translating it yields CASRHIDREVTGYTF.